What follows are 16 T cell receptor beta chains derived from one specimen sequenced in a study of OX40 agonist ivuxolimab in advanced cancers. Library prep was done by the immunoSEQ multiplex PCR assay. Entries here come from immuneACCESS through TCRdb and include only in-frame sequences with V and J called. Some clones fail to appear in such tables; in the studies checked, an unresolved V gene covers under half of the shortfall, and the cause of the remainder is unknown. This sample comprises 67,000 or so clones, more than 85% of them detected only once. Of the sample, 0.9% to 1.2% falls within the top ten clones. The input for sequencing was CD4+ or CD8+ T cells sorted from blood, taken in a trial of the OX40 agonist ivuxolimab. The receptors stem from an adult with an advanced solid tumor such as melanoma, head and neck, liver or kidney cancer.

This chain joins TRBV7-9 and TRBJ1-2, with D possibly matching TRBD1 (6 bases). CDR3 length: 15 residues. V lost 1 base, J lost 4 bases, and 13 bases lay in between. CDR1 SEHNR and CDR2 FQNEAQ come from the germline V gene (reference sequence). CDR3 residues: CASSLGGGSLYGYTF. CDR3 nucleotide sequence: TGTGCCAGCAGCTTAGGTGGGGGCTCACTCTATGGCTACACCTTC.

The chain is built from TRBV7-9 and TRBJ2-7, with 14 bases that match TRBD2. After removal of 5 bases from V and 5 bases from J, the junction contained 8 bases not matched to a gene. The germline gives CDR1 SEHNR, CDR2 FQNEAQ (reference sequence). This CDR3 has 16 residues. CDR3 sequence (DNA): TGTGCCAGCAGCCCGCGGACTAGCGGGAGGAACCACGAGCAGTACTTC. This encodes CASSPRTSGRNHEQYF.

The rearrangement links TRBV5-4 to TRBJ1-2; 8 nucleotides match TRBD1. Trimming at V came to 2 bases and at J to 3 bases, leaving 6 bases not matched to a gene. The length of the CDR3 is 15 residues. Per germline, CDR1 SGHNT and CDR2 YYREEE (reference sequence). CDR3: CASSFDRGLDYGYTF. The CDR3 DNA reads TGTGCCAGCAGCTTCGACAGGGGCTTGGACTATGGCTACACCTTC.

A few counts support this clone. The V and J genes are TRBV5-1 and TRBJ2-1, with D tentatively TRBD1 or TRBD2 (5 bases each). The length of the CDR3 is 14 residues. CDR1 is SGHRS and CDR2 is YFSETQ in the germline V gene. V lost 4 bases to trimming and J lost 6 bases, with 14 bases between them. Here the CDR3 DNA reads TGCGCCAGCAGCCAAGGGACGGCGACCAATGAGCAGTTCTTC. Translating gives CASSQGTATNEQFF. The whole variable domain, remainder taken from reference TRBV5-1 and TRBJ2-1, is KAGVTQTPRYLIKTRGQQVTLSCSPISGHRSVSWYQQTPGQGLQFLFEYFSETQRNKGNFPGRFSGRQFSNSRSEMNVSTLELGDSALYLCASSQGTATNEQFFGPGTRLTVL.

This clone showed up just once. The J gene is TRBJ2-1, the V gene TRBV5-1; D is unclear. The CDR3 is 13 residues long. Germline loops: CDR1 SGHRS, CDR2 YFSETQ. The V and J ends lost 0 bases and 6 bases respectively, with 7 bases between them. CDR3 DNA: TGCGCCAGCAGCTTGGGGGCTAGCAATGAGCAGTTCTTC. It encodes CASSLGASNEQFF.

The chain uses TRBV2 and TRBJ2-7; 7 bases map to TRBD2. Trimming cost V 7 bases and J 1 base; bases outside gene matches: 13. This CDR3 is 16 amino acids long. Looked up from germline, CDR1 is SNHLY and CDR2 is FYNNEI. The CDR3 DNA sequence: TGTGCCAGCACCGCCGGTGGGGGGGAAGAGTCCTACGAGCAGTACTTC. It specifies CASTAGGGEESYEQYF.

The chain uses TRBV7-2 and TRBJ1-1; a weak D match, TRBD1 (6 bases). The CDR3 spans 16 residues. Looked up from germline, CDR1 is SGHTA and CDR2 is FQGNSA. V dropped 2 bases and J dropped 1 base, with 14 bases sitting between them. Here the CDR3 DNA reads TGTGCCAGCAGCTTACACCAGGGACATACGAACACTGAAGCTTTCTTT. This translates into CASSLHQGHTNTEAFF.

The DNA for the CDR3 is TGTGCCAGCAGCCCGGGACAGAACTATGGCTACACCTTC. Protein product: CASSPGQNYGYTF. This rearrangement joins TRBV6-5 to TRBJ1-2, with 7 bases lining up with TRBD1. Germline V gene lookup returns CDR1 MNHEY and CDR2 SVGAGI. This CDR3 has 13 residues. The V gene end was trimmed by 6 bases and the J gene end by 2 bases; junction bases not matched to a gene: 3.

J is TRBJ2-3 and V is TRBV6-5; 8 positions match TRBD1. Germline V gene data show CDR1 as MNHEY and CDR2 as SVGAGI. CDR3 length equals 14 residues. V was clipped by 6 bases and J by 5 bases; unmatched bases: 7. CDR3 amino acids: CASRADRDGDTQYF. CDR3 nucleotides: TGTGCCAGCAGAGCGGACAGGGACGGAGATACGCAGTATTTT.

The rearrangement uses TRBV30 and TRBJ2-3; TRBD2 matches at 15 bases. V lost 5 bases and J lost 2; bases outside the gene matches: 5. This CDR3 is 16 amino acids long. Germline V gene lookup returns CDR1 GTSNPN and CDR2 SVGIG (reference sequence). The CDR3 DNA reads TGTGCCTGGGGGGGACTAGCGGGAGGCTACACAGATACGCAGTATTTT. Translation gives CAWGGLAGGYTDTQYF.

V usage is TRBV5-4 and J usage is TRBJ2-7; D is unclear. Germline CDR1 SGHNT, CDR2 YYREEE (reference sequence). The CDR3 spans 11 residues. Trimming removed 4 bases at V and 6 bases at J, with 8 bases between. CDR3 DNA sequence: TGTGCCAGCAGCGTCAGTAGCGAGCAGTACTTC. Amino acid sequence: CASSVSSEQYF.

The chain has TRBV25-1 and TRBJ1-2; TRBD1 is a possible D gene (5 bases). Trimming took 4 bases from V and 5 from J, leaving 20 bases between them. The CDR3 consists of 16 residues. The germline V gene encodes CDR1 MGHDK and CDR2 SYGVNS. Written as DNA, the CDR3 is TGTGCCAGCAGTGCGCAAGGAGGGGAGGAAGTTTATGGCTACACCTTC. Translation: CASSAQGGEEVYGYTF.

This clone was seen just once. J is TRBJ2-7 and V is TRBV6-1, with 8 bases lining up with TRBD2. J was trimmed by 6 bases and V by 2 bases; bases with no gene match: 3. CDR3 length: 13 residues. The V gene's germline CDR1 is MNHNS and CDR2 SASEGT. This chain's CDR3 is CASSEYSGTEQYF. The DNA for the CDR3 is TGTGCCAGCAGTGAATATAGCGGGACCGAGCAGTACTTC.

This chain links TRBV6-5 with TRBJ1-5; D uncertain. Germline loops: CDR1 MNHEY, CDR2 SVGAGI. The CDR3 loop spans 15 amino acids. The V gene lost 6 bases and the J gene lost 7 bases, with 19 bases spanning the gap. The CDR3 DNA reads TGTGCCAGCAGCCGCCGACCAACCTCGGGGCAGCCCCAGCATTTT. Protein product: CASSRRPTSGQPQHF.

The chain uses TRBV27 and TRBJ2-2; D is unresolved. V shed 2 bases and J shed 3 bases, with 7 bases lying between them. Germline CDR1 is MNHEY and CDR2 is SMNVEV (reference sequence). CDR3 length equals 14 residues. CDR3 amino acids: CASSLNGHTGELFF. The CDR3 nucleotides are TGTGCCAGCAGTTTAAACGGACACACCGGGGAGCTGTTTTTT.

Concerning this clone itself: Other DNA sequences from this sample encode an identical CDR3 as well. The chain is built from TRBV7-2 and TRBJ2-5; a possible D gene is TRBD2 (5 bases). This CDR3 region has 13 residues. Germline CDR1 is SGHTA and CDR2 is FQGNSA. Trimming shortened V by 1 base and J by 5 bases, and 8 bases separated the two germline ends. The CDR3: CASSLEREETQYF. The CDR3 region has the DNA TGTGCCAGCAGCTTAGAGAGGGAGGAGACCCAGTACTTC. The variable domain in full, with the rest retrieved from reference TRBV7-2 and TRBJ2-5, is GAGVSQSPSNKVTEKGKDVELRCDPISGHTALYWYRQSLGQGLEFLIYFQGNSAPDKSGLPSDRFSAERTGGSVSTLTIQRTQQEDSAVYLCASSLEREETQYFGPGTRLLVL.